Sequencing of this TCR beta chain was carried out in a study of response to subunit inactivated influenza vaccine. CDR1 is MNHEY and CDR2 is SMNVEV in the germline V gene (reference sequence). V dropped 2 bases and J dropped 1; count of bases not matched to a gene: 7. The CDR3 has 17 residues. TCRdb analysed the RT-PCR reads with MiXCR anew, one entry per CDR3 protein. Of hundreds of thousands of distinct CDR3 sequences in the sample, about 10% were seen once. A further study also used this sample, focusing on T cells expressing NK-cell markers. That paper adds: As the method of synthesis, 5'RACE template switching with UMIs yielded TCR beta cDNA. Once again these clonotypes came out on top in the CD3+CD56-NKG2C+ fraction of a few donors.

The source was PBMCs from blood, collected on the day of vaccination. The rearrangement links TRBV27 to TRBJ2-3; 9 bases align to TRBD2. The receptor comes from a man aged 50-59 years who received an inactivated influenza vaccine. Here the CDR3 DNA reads TGTGCCAGCAGTTTAATCTTCCTAGCGGGGCGCACAGATACGCAGTATTTT. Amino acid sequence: CASSLIFLAGRTDTQYF.